The present TCR beta chain was sequenced within a study of cytomegalovirus exposure and HLA in healthy donors. About the research overall: Some 90 million unique TCRs from HLA-typed donors were held in an early data release. General study results and limits: Exclusion applied to some V segments, including TRBV6-2 and TRBV6-3, as they were indistinguishable. The majority of CMV-associated TCR beta chains were reported as apparently HLA-restricted in a later analysis. A later analysis found TCR association rates differed by HLA locus, highest for DRB1 and lowest for HLA-C.

V was clipped by 0 bases and J by 0 bases, with 8 bases between them. Per germline, CDR1 SGHRS and CDR2 YFSETQ. This CDR3 has 15 residues. PCR amplification relied on 60 Vbeta primers (plus 13 Jbeta primers). Profiling relied on immunoSEQ multiplex PCR, and the TCRdb table lists in-frame clones only, not all of them. The sample holds more than 90,000 clones; 70% are singletons and the top ten take around 10%. This clone was seen more than once but under ten times. Its antigen is still unknown. The specimen sequenced was PBMCs. This chain joins TRBV5-1 and TRBJ2-3, with a weak D call TRBD2 (5 bases). This sequence was found in a young man in good health and CMV-seropositive. CDR3 DNA sequence: TGCGCCAGCAGCTTGGAGGGAGTGAGCACAGATACGCAGTATTTT. Amino acids: CASSLEGVSTDTQYF.